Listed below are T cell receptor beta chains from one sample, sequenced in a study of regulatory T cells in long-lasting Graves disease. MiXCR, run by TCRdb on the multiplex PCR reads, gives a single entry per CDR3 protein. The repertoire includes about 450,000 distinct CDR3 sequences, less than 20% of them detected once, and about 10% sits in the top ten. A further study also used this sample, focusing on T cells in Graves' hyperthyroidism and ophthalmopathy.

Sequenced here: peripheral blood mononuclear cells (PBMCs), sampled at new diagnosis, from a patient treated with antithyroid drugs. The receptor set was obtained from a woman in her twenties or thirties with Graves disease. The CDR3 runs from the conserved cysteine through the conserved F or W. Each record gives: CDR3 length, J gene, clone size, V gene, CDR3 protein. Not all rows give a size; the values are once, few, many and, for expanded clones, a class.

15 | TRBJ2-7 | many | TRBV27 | CASSFSGAKIYEQYF
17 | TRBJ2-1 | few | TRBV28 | CASSAGGKSYPYNEQFF
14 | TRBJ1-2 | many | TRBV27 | CASSSPQGGYGYTF
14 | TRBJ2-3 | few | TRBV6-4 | CASSDPTRGDTQYF
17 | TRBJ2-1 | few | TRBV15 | CATSNPARTSSYNEQFF
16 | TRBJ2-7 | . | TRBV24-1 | CATSDPASAGEGEQYF
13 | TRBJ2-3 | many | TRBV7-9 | CASSLDDTDTQYF
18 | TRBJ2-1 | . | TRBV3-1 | CASRQGLAGDPSYNEQFF
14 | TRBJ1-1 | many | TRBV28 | CASSLAIVSTEAFF
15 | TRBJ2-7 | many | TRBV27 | CASSPYRTRSYEQYF
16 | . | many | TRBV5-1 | CASSSNPGLPYNEQFF
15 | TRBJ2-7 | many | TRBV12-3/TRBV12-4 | CPSRRAGRTSYEQYF
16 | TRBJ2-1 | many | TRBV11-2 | CASSYSLSSSYNEQFF
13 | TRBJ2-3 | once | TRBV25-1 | CASSAVAPDTQYF
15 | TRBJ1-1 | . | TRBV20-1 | CSAAVATRVNTEAFF
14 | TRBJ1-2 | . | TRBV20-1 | CSALRTGTNYGYTF
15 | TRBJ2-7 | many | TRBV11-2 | CASSLTGSNSYEQYF
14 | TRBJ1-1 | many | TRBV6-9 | CASSYQGTNTEAFF
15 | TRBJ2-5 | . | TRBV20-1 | CSAVNSGGAEETQYF
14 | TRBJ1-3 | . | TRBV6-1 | CASKEQGSGNTIYF
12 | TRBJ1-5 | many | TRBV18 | CASSPDLRVQHF
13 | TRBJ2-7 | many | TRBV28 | CASSWTASYEQYF
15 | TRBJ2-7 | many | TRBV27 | CASSLTGLAAYEQYF
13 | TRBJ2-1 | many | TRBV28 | CASSLPTMFGQFF
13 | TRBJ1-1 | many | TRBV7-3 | CASSEFLDTEAFF
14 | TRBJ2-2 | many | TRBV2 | CASTGGRNTGELFF
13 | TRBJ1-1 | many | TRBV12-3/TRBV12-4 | CASSFQRNTEAFF
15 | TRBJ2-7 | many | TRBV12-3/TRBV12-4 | CASRLGTSTHYEQYF
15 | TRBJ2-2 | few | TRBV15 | CASSHRRINTGELFF
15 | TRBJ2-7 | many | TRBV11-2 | CASSLASGRAYEQYF
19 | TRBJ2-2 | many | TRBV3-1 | CASSLKTFLSGMNTGELFF
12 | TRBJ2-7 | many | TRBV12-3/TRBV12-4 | CASRYQGYEQYF
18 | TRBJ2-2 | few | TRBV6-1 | CASSEWDHTYSNTGELFF
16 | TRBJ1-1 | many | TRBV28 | CASSRLIQGRDTEAFF
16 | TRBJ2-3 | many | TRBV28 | CASTYLSGDVTDTQYF
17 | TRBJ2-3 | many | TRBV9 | CASSVDRARAVGDTQYF
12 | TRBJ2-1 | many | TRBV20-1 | CSALSWGNEQFF
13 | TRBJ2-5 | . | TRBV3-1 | CASRVGFKETQYF
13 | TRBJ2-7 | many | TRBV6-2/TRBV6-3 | CASSYRGPYEQYF
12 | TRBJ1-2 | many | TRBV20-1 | CSARGTNYGYTF
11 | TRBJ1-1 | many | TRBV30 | CAWSELAEAFF
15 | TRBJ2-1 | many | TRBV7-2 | CASSLGLAGGDEQFF
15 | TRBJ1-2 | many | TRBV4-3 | CASSQEAYSNYGYTF
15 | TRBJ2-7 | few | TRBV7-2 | CASSLAHGGWCEQYF
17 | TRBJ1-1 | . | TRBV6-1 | CASSENAGGPENTEAFF
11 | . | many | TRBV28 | CATGPLETQYF
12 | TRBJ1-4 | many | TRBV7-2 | CASSLEGEKLFF
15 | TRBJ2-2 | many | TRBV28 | CASSFTVTRSGELFF
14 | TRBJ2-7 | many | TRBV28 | CASTLSPYSYEQYF
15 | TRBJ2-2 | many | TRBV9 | CASSVEVKNTGELFF
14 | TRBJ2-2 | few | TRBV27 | CASKWTANTGELFF
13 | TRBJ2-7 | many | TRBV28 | CASSFSRTYEQYF
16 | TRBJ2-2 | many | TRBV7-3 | CASSLGLAESTGELFF